This T cell receptor beta chain came from a study of identifying expanded T cells in peripheral blood. Notes on the study in general: Differentially abundant clones: about 1.3 between replicates, approximately 15 at around 15 days, approximately 19 at four. Variance in clone template counts between approximately two-week samples significantly increased with total template count across all healthy donors.

Collection occurred without any documented infections or immune events in donors. Germline V CDR1 and CDR2: SGHTA, FQGNSA. V was shortened by 4 bases and J by 1 base, with 16 bases between the two germline ends. CDR3 length: 17 residues. The protocol was immunoSEQ multiplex PCR, while the TCRdb copy is restricted to in-frame clones and leaves out a portion. The sample gives 70,000 to 100,000 clones, 85% to 90% of which show up once; around 20% is in the top ten. Of note for this clone: Its specificity is not known.

The receptor's source is a person aged 18 to 75 in good health. The chain combines TRBV7-2 with TRBJ2-2; D not resolved. The sequenced sample was blood. The DNA for the CDR3 is TGTGCCAGCAGCTCCCCCCACGGTATCAAGAACACCGGGGAGCTGTTTTTT. Translation: CASSSPHGIKNTGELFF. The full variable domain, its missing parts supplied by reference TRBV7-2 and TRBJ2-2, is GAGVSQSPSNKVTEKGKDVELRCDPISGHTALYWYRQSLGQGLEFLIYFQGNSAPDKSGLPSDRFSAERTGGSVSTLTIQRTQQEDSAVYLCASSSPHGIKNTGELFFGEGSRLTVL.